This T cell receptor beta chain was captured in a study of T cells in localized non-small cell lung cancer. By share, this clone counts as hyperexpanded. Clones were read by immunoSEQ multiplex PCR, and TCRdb kept only the in-frame ones, dropping some. This table has some 970 clones, 21% appearing once. The CDR3 consists of 18 residues. Looked up from germline, CDR1 is KGHSH and CDR2 is LQKENI. V lost 5 bases to trimming and J lost 0 bases; unmatched junction nucleotides: 12. The chain has TRBV18 and TRBJ2-2, with 7 bases matching TRBD1. Sequences were derived from normal lung tissue next to the tumor, sampled before any cancer treatment. The origin of this receptor is a male donor older than 55 with stage III lung adenocarcinoma. The CDR3 DNA reads TGTGCCAGCTCAGCAAAACAGGGGCGGTCCTCGAACACCGGGGAGCTGTTTTTT. Its protein is CASSAKQGRSSNTGELFF.